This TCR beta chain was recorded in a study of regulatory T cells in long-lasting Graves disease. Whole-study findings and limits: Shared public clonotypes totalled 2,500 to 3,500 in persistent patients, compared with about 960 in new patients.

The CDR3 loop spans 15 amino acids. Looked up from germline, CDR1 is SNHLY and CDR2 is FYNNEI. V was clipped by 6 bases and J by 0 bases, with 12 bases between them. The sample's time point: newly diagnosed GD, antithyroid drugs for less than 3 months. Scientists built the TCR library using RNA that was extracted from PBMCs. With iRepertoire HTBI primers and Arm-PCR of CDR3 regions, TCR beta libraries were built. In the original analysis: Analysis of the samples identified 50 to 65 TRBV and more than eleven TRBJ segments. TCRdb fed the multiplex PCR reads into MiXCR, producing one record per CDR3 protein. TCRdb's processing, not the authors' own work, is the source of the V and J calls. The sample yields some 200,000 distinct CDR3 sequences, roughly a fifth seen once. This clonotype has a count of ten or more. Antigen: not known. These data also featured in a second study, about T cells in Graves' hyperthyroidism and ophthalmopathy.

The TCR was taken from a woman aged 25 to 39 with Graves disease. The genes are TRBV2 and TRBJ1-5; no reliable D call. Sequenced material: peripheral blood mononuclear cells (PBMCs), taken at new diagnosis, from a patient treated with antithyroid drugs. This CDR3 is CASRLQRYSNQPQHF. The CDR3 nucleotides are TGTGCCAGCAGGCTACAGAGATATAGCAATCAGCCCCAGCATTTT.